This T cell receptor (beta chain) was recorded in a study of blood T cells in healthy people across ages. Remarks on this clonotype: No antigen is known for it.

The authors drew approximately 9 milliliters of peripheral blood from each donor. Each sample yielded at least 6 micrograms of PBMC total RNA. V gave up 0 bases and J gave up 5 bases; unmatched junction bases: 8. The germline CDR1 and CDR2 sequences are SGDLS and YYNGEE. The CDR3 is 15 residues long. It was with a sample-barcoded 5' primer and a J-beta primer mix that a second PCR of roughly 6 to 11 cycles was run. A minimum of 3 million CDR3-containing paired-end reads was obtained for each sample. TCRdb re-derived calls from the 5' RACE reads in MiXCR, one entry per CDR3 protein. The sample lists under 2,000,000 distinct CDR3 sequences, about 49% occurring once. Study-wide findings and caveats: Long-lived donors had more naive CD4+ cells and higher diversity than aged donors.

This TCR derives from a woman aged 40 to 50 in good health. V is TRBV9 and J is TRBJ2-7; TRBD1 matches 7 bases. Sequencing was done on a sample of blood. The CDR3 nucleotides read TGTGCCAGCAGCGTAGTAACAGGGGCGACCCACGAGCAGTACTTC. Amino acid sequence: CASSVVTGATHEQYF.